What follows are 32 T cell receptor beta chains derived from one specimen sequenced in a study of shared clonotypes between healthy human individuals. The table came from immunoSEQ multiplex PCR; TCRdb's copy has only in-frame clones and leaves some out. The profile covers about 1 million clones, with 70% to 80% appearing a single time and approximately 1.5% taken by the ten largest. The specimen was memory CD4+ T cells sorted from blood. Subset noted: CD45RA-negative fraction. The receptor source for this set is a young man in good health.

The chain links TRBV25-1 to TRBJ2-7; TRBD1 matches 12 bases. The CDR3 consists of 13 residues. From germline, CDR1 is MGHDK and CDR2 SYGVNS. After removal of 6 bases from V and 5 bases from J, the junction contained 2 bases not matched to a gene. This CDR3 reads CASRGQGAHEQYF. The CDR3 nucleotides read TGTGCCAGCAGGGGACAGGGGGCCCACGAGCAGTACTTC.

V is TRBV6-5 and J is TRBJ2-5; D is uncertain. The V gene lost 0 bases and the J gene lost 5 bases, with 16 bases spanning the gap. CDR1 and CDR2 from the germline V gene are MNHEY and SVGAGI. This CDR3 region has 16 residues. The CDR3, as DNA: TGTGCCAGCAGTTACTCGACACCGAGGATCGGGGAGACCCAGTACTTC. It codes for CASSYSTPRIGETQYF.

This clone appeared once. Here the CDR3 reads CASSGRRGLREKLFF. The CDR3 DNA reads TGTGCCAGCAGTGGACGCAGGGGATTGCGGGAAAAACTGTTTTTT. The gene calls are TRBV6-1 and TRBJ1-4, with a tentative D call TRBD1 (6 bases). This CDR3 is built from 15 residues. Germline CDR1 is MNHNS and CDR2 is SASEGT. Trimming removed 4 bases from V and 8 bases from J, with 17 bases in between.

J is TRBJ2-1 and V is TRBV9; D unclear. The CDR3 extends over 16 amino acids. V was clipped by 4 bases and J by 5 bases, with 19 bases between them. The germline V gene encodes CDR1 SGDLS and CDR2 YYNGEE. CDR3 nucleotides: TGTGCCAGCAGCTATACCGTTGAAGGGCCCCACAATGAGCAGTTCTTC. Protein product: CASSYTVEGPHNEQFF.

The V call is TRBV11-3, the J call TRBJ2-7; 9 nucleotides match TRBD1. The V gene's germline CDR1 is SGHNT and CDR2 YENEEA. V gave up 5 bases and J gave up 0 bases; unmatched junction bases: 5. CDR3 length: 15 amino acids. CDR3 residues: CASSPDRGASYEQYF. The CDR3 region has the DNA TGTGCCAGCAGCCCGGACAGGGGTGCCTCCTACGAGCAGTACTTC.

The V and J genes are TRBV7-3 and TRBJ2-3, with D perhaps TRBD2 (6 bases). Per the germline V gene, CDR1 is SGHTA and CDR2 is FQGTGA. The CDR3 is 15 amino acids. V lost 1 base to trimming and J lost 3 bases, with 11 bases between them. The chain's CDR3 is CASSLMGLRTDTQYF. CDR3 sequence (DNA): TGTGCCAGCAGCTTAATGGGACTCCGGACAGATACGCAGTATTTT.

This sequence joins TRBV2 and TRBJ2-5, with D possibly matching TRBD1 (5 bases). Germline V gene lookup returns CDR1 SNHLY and CDR2 FYNNEI. V was clipped by 3 bases and J by 4 bases, with 15 bases between them. This CDR3 region has 15 residues. The CDR3 region is CASSEIRASGETQYF. In nucleotides, the CDR3 is TGTGCCAGCAGTGAGATCAGGGCCTCCGGAGAGACCCAGTACTTC.

The chain combines TRBV29-1 with TRBJ2-6, with D possibly being TRBD1 (6 bases). The CDR3 spans 14 residues. Germline CDR1 is SQVTM and CDR2 is ANQGSEA. Deletions cut 5 bases from V and 0 bases from J, with 8 bases between. CDR3 region: CSVTGPSGANVLTF. CDR3 nucleotides: TGCAGCGTTACAGGGCCCTCTGGGGCCAACGTCCTGACTTTC.

The chain has TRBV7-2 and TRBJ1-2; no clear D gene. The CDR3 is made up of 12 amino acids. The germline V and J ends were trimmed by 3 bases and 6 bases, with 8 bases remaining between them. Germline CDR1 SGHTA, CDR2 FQGNSA. This CDR3 reads CASSLPANGYTF. The DNA of the CDR3 is TGTGCCAGCAGCTTGCCAGCAAATGGCTACACCTTC. Together with reference TRBV7-2 and TRBJ1-2, the CDR3 gives the full variable domain: GAGVSQSPSNKVTEKGKDVELRCDPISGHTALYWYRQSLGQGLEFLIYFQGNSAPDKSGLPSDRFSAERTGGSVSTLTIQRTQQEDSAVYLCASSLPANGYTFGSGTRLTVV.

This clone was counted a single time. The chain combines TRBV7-2 with TRBJ2-4; TRBD1 agrees at 7 bases. This CDR3 contains 15 residues. Trimming removed 5 bases from V and 4 bases from J; junction bases left unmatched: 8. Germline V CDR1 and CDR2: SGHTA, FQGNSA. CDR3 in DNA: TGTGCCAGCAGCCCACAAGGGACAGTTAAAAACATTCAGTACTTC. Encoded protein: CASSPQGTVKNIQYF. Full variable domain (outside the CDR3, taken from reference TRBV7-2 and TRBJ2-4): GAGVSQSPSNKVTEKGKDVELRCDPISGHTALYWYRQSLGQGLEFLIYFQGNSAPDKSGLPSDRFSAERTGGSVSTLTIQRTQQEDSAVYLCASSPQGTVKNIQYFGAGTRLSVL.

This chain joins TRBV9 and TRBJ1-5; D is possibly TRBD1 (5 bases). Trimming removed 0 bases at V and 4 bases at J, with 11 bases between. The CDR3 has 15 amino acids. Germline CDR1 reads SGDLS; CDR2 reads YYNGEE. The CDR3 is CASSVGGEDNQPQHF. In nucleotides, the CDR3 is TGTGCCAGCAGCGTAGGAGGGGAAGATAATCAGCCCCAGCATTTT.

J is TRBJ2-2 and V is TRBV29-1, with 10 bases lining up with TRBD2. This CDR3 has 14 amino acids. J was trimmed by 4 bases and V by 3 bases; bases with no gene match: 2. CDR1 and CDR2 from the germline V gene are SQVTM and ANQGSEA. CDR3 loop: CSVDTSGTTGELFF. In DNA form, the CDR3 reads TGCAGCGTTGATACTAGCGGGACCACCGGGGAGCTGTTTTTT.

The chain carries TRBV16 and TRBJ1-2; TRBD1 might be the D (5 bases). Germline V gene lookup returns CDR1 KGHSY and CDR2 FQNENV. The V end was cut by 0 bases, the J end by 6 bases, with 11 bases between. CDR3 length: 14 residues. This chain's CDR3 is CASSQSTGLDGYTF. CDR3 in DNA: TGTGCCAGCAGCCAATCTACAGGTCTGGATGGCTACACCTTC.

J is TRBJ2-7 and V is TRBV19; D tentatively fits TRBD1 or TRBD2 (6 bases each). Trimming left V 4 bases short and J 2 bases short, with 15 bases between. The CDR3 loop spans 15 amino acids. CDR1 is LNHDA and CDR2 is SQIVND in the germline V gene (reference sequence). DNA of the CDR3: TGTGCCAGTAGTACAGCAGGGGCGGGACCCTACGAGCAGTACTTC. Amino acids: CASSTAGAGPYEQYF.

This chain uses TRBV4-1 with TRBJ2-7; D gene uncertain. V was trimmed by 1 base and J by 3 bases, leaving 10 bases between them. The germline V gene encodes CDR1 MGHRA and CDR2 YSYEKL. The length of the CDR3 is 14 residues. The CDR3 here is CASSQVGANYEQYF. CDR3 DNA sequence: TGCGCCAGCAGCCAAGTCGGCGCGAACTACGAGCAGTACTTC.

This clone was recorded once. J is TRBJ2-2 and V is TRBV9, with TRBD1 as a possible D gene (6 bases). Per the germline V gene, CDR1 is SGDLS and CDR2 is YYNGEE. Trimming pared 0 bases from V and 8 bases from J, leaving 14 bases between. The CDR3 has 15 residues. The CDR3 nucleotides are TGTGCCAGCAGCGTAGTATCCAGGGGAAAAGGGGAGCTGTTTTTT. It specifies CASSVVSRGKGELFF.

A few counts support this clone. The chain combines TRBV10-3 with TRBJ1-1; no definite D call. Germline values: CDR1 ENHRY, CDR2 SYGVKD. The CDR3 is 13 residues long. Trimming left V 5 bases short and J 6 bases short, with 13 bases between. For the CDR3, the DNA is TGTGCCATCAGTTCTTCCCCCGTGGCTGAAGCTTTCTTT. This encodes CAISSSPVAEAFF.

In its sample, this clone was seen once. The J gene is TRBJ1-4, the V gene TRBV28; 7 bases are a match to TRBD1. The CDR3 runs to 14 residues. Germline V gives CDR1 MDHEN, CDR2 SYDVKM. With V trimmed by 6 bases and J by 7 bases, 8 bases remained unmatched. The CDR3 nucleotides are TGTGCCAGCAGACCCCAGGGGGGGAGTGAAAAACTGTTTTTT. Translated: CASRPQGGSEKLFF.

The chain combines TRBV19 with TRBJ2-2; D not resolved. CDR1 and CDR2 (germline): LNHDA, SQIVND (reference sequence). V was trimmed by 6 bases and J by 1 base, leaving 3 bases between them. CDR3 size: 12 residues. The CDR3 DNA sequence: TGTGCCAGTAGACGGAACACCGGGGAGCTGTTTTTT. Protein product: CASRRNTGELFF.

For this clone: This probably arose from a read error, given a far larger clone one base away. The V gene is TRBV6-6, the J gene TRBJ1-3; 7 nucleotides line up with TRBD1. The germline gives CDR1 MNHNY, CDR2 SVGAGI (reference sequence). This CDR3 is 11 amino acids long. V dropped 11 bases and J dropped 9; count of bases not matched to a gene: 7. The CDR3 sequence: CAGTSGGTIYF. DNA of the CDR3: TGTGCCGGCACGTCAGGGGGCACCATATATTTT.

This chain joins TRBV7-9 and TRBJ2-3; 9 bases agree with TRBD1. The CDR3 covers 19 residues. Germline-derived CDR1 and CDR2 are SEHNR and FQNEAQ (reference sequence). V shed 7 bases and J 4 bases; nucleotides not matched to a gene: 21. This CDR3 reads CASNLPRDRAQETSDTQYF. As DNA, the CDR3 is TGTGCCAGCAACCTCCCCAGGGACAGGGCACAAGAGACTTCAGATACGCAGTATTTT.

J is TRBJ1-2 and V is TRBV18, with a possible D match to TRBD1 (6 bases). This CDR3 region has 14 residues. Trimming removed 2 bases at V and 9 bases at J, with 16 bases between. CDR1 and CDR2 from the germline V gene are KGHSH and LQKENI. The CDR3 loop reads CASSPSQGLLSYTF. The CDR3 nucleotides are TGTGCCAGCTCACCAAGTCAGGGGTTGTTGAGCTACACCTTC.

The CDR3 DNA follows: TGTGCCAGCAGCGGGTGGTCACCCCTCCACTTT. Translating gives CASSGWSPLHF. The gene calls are TRBV7-3 and TRBJ1-6; D unresolved. V was pared by 5 bases and J by 10 bases, with 6 bases between. This CDR3 has 11 amino acids. From germline, CDR1 is SGHTA and CDR2 FQGTGA.

This chain connects TRBV18 to TRBJ2-6; D unresolved. The CDR3 totals 18 residues. Germline loops: CDR1 KGHSH, CDR2 LQKENI. V lost 6 bases to trimming and J lost 0 bases, with 18 bases between them. The CDR3 spells CASSSIDVTASGANVLTF. CDR3 DNA sequence: TGTGCCAGCTCGTCCATCGATGTGACCGCCTCTGGGGCCAACGTCCTGACTTTC.

The V call is TRBV7-6, the J call TRBJ1-2, with D tentatively TRBD1 (6 bases). Trimming took off 1 base at V and 4 bases at J, with 7 bases between the two ends. CDR1 is SGHVS and CDR2 is FNYEAQ in the germline V gene. The CDR3 has 13 residues. The chain's CDR3 is CASSLGGAYGYTF. Written as DNA, the CDR3 is TGTGCCAGCAGCTTAGGGGGGGCCTATGGCTACACCTTC.

The chain joins TRBV6-5 to TRBJ1-2; a weak D match, TRBD1 (5 bases). CDR1 MNHEY and CDR2 SVGAGI come from the germline V gene. Trimming left V 10 bases short and J 5 bases short, with 23 bases between. This CDR3 region has 15 residues. The CDR3 spells CATIYDQSGGYGYTF. The CDR3 nucleotides are TGTGCCACTATCTACGATCAGTCTGGGGGATATGGCTACACCTTC.

The rearrangement uses TRBV11-2 and TRBJ2-3; 10 positions match TRBD2. The CDR3 totals 15 residues. Per germline, CDR1 SGHAT and CDR2 FQNNGV. V lost 0 bases and J lost 9; bases outside the gene matches: 6. In nucleotides, the CDR3 is TGTGCCAGCAGCTTAGATGCCCCGGGACTAGCGACGCAGTATTTT. Its translation: CASSLDAPGLATQYF.

J is TRBJ2-2 and V is TRBV11-3; 11 bases map to TRBD2. In germline, CDR1 is SGHNT, CDR2 YENEEA. The length of the CDR3 is 16 residues. Unmatched junction bases numbered 6, after V lost 5 bases and J lost 4 bases. The chain's CDR3 is CASSPHSGRGTGELFF. Written as DNA, the CDR3 is TGTGCCAGCAGCCCGCATAGCGGGAGGGGCACCGGGGAGCTGTTTTTT. The entire variable domain, with the rest obtained from reference TRBV11-3 and TRBJ2-2, is as follows: EAGVVQSPRYKIIEKKQPVAFWCNPISGHNTLYWYLQNLGQGPELLIRYENEEAVDDSQLPKDRFSAERLKGVDSTLKIQPAELGDSAVYLCASSPHSGRGTGELFFGEGSRLTVL.

Only one count was recorded for this clone. The chain recombines TRBV29-1 with TRBJ1-1; D not certain. The V end lost 6 bases, the J end lost 2 bases, and 16 bases lay between the germline ends. The CDR3 runs 14 residues. CDR1 and CDR2 from the germline V gene are SQVTM and ANQGSEA. The CDR3 reads CSVSPQNFNTEAFF. CDR3 DNA sequence: TGCAGCGTCTCCCCTCAGAATTTTAACACTGAAGCTTTCTTT.

V and J are TRBV28 and TRBJ2-5; 7 nucleotides agree with TRBD2. With V trimmed by 5 bases and J by 5 bases, 8 bases remained unmatched. CDR3 length equals 14 residues. Germline values: CDR1 MDHEN, CDR2 SYDVKM. For the CDR3, the DNA is TGTGCCAGCAGTCCGATGAGGGAGGGTGAGACCCAGTACTTC. Protein sequence: CASSPMREGETQYF.

V and J are TRBV28 and TRBJ1-4; a possible D gene is TRBD1 (6 bases). Germline loops: CDR1 MDHEN, CDR2 SYDVKM. The CDR3 is 15 amino acids. The ends were cut back, 5 bases at V and 5 bases at J, with 15 bases in the middle. For the CDR3, the DNA is TGTGCCAGCAGTGTCACAGGGATCGGAAATGAAAAACTGTTTTTT. Translated: CASSVTGIGNEKLFF.

The CDR3, as DNA: TGTGCCAGCAGTTACTCAGGGTCCGGGTGGCCCCAGCATTTT. It translates to CASSYSGSGWPQHF. The gene calls are TRBV6-5 and TRBJ1-5; the D is unclear. Germline V gene data show CDR1 as MNHEY and CDR2 as SVGAGI. The CDR3 has 14 amino acids. Trimming removed 0 bases from V and 9 bases from J, with 12 bases in between.